This is a list of T cell receptor beta chains from one sample in a study of blood T cell repertoires in COVID-19. Data came from immunoSEQ multiplex PCR; TCRdb stores just in-frame clones and leaves some out. The table has 170,000 or so clones, around 79% seen once. The sample taken for sequencing was peripheral blood. These receptors were taken from a woman in her seventies with acute or convalescent COVID-19. Both conserved end residues are part of each CDR3. Each record gives: CDR3 protein, J gene, clone size, V gene, CDR3 length. Clone size is given for some rows only: seen once, a few or many times, or a class if the clone is expanded.

CDR3 protein: CSVEVETVGYYGYTF
J gene: TRBJ1-2
clone size: -
V gene: TRBV29-1
CDR3 length: 15

CDR3 protein: CASSFTGVYNEQFF
J gene: TRBJ2-1
clone size: -
V gene: TRBV7-2
CDR3 length: 14

CDR3 protein: CATSALGELFF
J gene: TRBJ2-2
clone size: -
V gene: TRBV24-1
CDR3 length: 11

CDR3 protein: CAISDRGSTDTQYF
J gene: TRBJ2-3
clone size: -
V gene: TRBV10-3
CDR3 length: 14

CDR3 protein: CATSNTRDSQPQHF
J gene: TRBJ1-5
clone size: -
V gene: TRBV24-1
CDR3 length: 14

CDR3 protein: CASSAGTGLAGGNEQFF
J gene: TRBJ2-1
clone size: -
V gene: TRBV9
CDR3 length: 17

CDR3 protein: CASSLPTTSGRASTDTQYF
J gene: TRBJ2-3
clone size: -
V gene: TRBV5-1
CDR3 length: 19

CDR3 protein: CASSHWTVLNPNEQFF
J gene: TRBJ2-1
clone size: -
V gene: TRBV7-3
CDR3 length: 16

CDR3 protein: CASSEANRQDGYTF
J gene: TRBJ1-2
clone size: -
V gene: TRBV6-1
CDR3 length: 14

CDR3 protein: CATQFGGRTDTQYF
J gene: TRBJ2-3
clone size: few
V gene: TRBV24-1
CDR3 length: 14

CDR3 protein: CSASDGLAPEQYF
J gene: TRBJ2-7
clone size: -
V gene: TRBV20-1
CDR3 length: 13

CDR3 protein: CAWKGSAGRDTEAFF
J gene: TRBJ1-1
clone size: -
V gene: TRBV30
CDR3 length: 15

CDR3 protein: CASSTGQGRREQFF
J gene: TRBJ2-1
clone size: -
V gene: TRBV5-1
CDR3 length: 14

CDR3 protein: CASSLSRDYNEQFF
J gene: TRBJ2-1
clone size: -
V gene: TRBV7-3
CDR3 length: 14

CDR3 protein: CASSLDLGLAESYNEQFF
J gene: TRBJ2-1
clone size: -
V gene: TRBV11-2
CDR3 length: 18

CDR3 protein: CAISPGDETQYF
J gene: TRBJ2-5
clone size: -
V gene: TRBV10-3
CDR3 length: 12

CDR3 protein: CSVEELAGGPYNEQFF
J gene: TRBJ2-1
clone size: -
V gene: TRBV29-1
CDR3 length: 16

CDR3 protein: CSVEGPRDNSYNEQFF
J gene: TRBJ2-1
clone size: -
V gene: TRBV29-1
CDR3 length: 16

CDR3 protein: CASSKVPSGRAETQYF
J gene: TRBJ2-5
clone size: -
V gene: TRBV21-1
CDR3 length: 16

CDR3 protein: CASSLGGTGGMNTQYF
J gene: TRBJ2-3
clone size: few
V gene: TRBV7-2
CDR3 length: 16

CDR3 protein: CASSPPGQSPYEQYF
J gene: TRBJ2-7
clone size: -
V gene: TRBV7-3
CDR3 length: 15

CDR3 protein: CASSEGLGPFNEQFF
J gene: TRBJ2-1
clone size: -
V gene: TRBV6-1
CDR3 length: 15